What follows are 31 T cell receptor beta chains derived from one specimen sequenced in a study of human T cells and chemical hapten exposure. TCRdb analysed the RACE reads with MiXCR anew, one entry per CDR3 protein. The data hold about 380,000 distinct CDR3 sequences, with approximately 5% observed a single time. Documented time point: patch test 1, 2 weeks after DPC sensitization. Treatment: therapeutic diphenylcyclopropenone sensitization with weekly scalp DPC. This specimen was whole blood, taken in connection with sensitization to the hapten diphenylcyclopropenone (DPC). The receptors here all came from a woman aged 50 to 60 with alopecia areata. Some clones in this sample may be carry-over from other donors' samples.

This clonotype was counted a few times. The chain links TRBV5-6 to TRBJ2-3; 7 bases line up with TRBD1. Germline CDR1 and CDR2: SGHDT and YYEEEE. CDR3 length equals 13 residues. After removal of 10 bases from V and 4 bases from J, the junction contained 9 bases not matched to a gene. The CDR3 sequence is CAAGRGLADTQYF. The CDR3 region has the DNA TGTGCCGCGGGTAGGGGGCTGGCAGATACGCAGTATTTT. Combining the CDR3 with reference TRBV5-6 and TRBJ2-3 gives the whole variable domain DAGVTQSPTHLIKTRGQQVTLRCSPKSGHDTVSWYQQALGQGPQFIFQYYEEEERQRGNFPDRFSGHQFPNYSSELNVNALLLGDSALYLCAAGRGLADTQYFGPGTRLTVL.

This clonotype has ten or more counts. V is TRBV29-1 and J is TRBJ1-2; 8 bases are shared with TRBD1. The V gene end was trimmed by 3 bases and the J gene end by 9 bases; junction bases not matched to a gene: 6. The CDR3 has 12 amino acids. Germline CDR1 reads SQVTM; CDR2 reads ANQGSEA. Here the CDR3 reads CSVEVRDRSYTF. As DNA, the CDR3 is TGCAGCGTTGAGGTCCGGGACAGGAGCTACACCTTC.

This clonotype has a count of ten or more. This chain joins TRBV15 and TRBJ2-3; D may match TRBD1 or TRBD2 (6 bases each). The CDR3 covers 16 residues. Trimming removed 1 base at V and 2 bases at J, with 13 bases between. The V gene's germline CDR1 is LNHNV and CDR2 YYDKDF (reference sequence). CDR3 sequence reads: CATSRAEGHLTDTQYF. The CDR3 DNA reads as TGTGCCACCAGCAGAGCGGAGGGACACCTCACAGATACGCAGTATTTT.

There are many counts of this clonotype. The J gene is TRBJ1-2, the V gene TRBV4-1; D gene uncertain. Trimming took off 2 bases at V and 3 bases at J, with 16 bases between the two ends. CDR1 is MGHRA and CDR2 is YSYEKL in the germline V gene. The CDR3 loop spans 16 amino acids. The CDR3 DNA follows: TGCGCCAGCAGCCAATCATCTGCCAACTCCTACTATGGCTACACCTTC. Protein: CASSQSSANSYYGYTF.

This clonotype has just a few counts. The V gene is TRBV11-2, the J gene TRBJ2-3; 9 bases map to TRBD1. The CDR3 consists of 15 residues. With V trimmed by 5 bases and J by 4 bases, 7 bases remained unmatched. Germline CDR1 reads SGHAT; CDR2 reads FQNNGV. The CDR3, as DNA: TGTGCCAGCAGCCCGGGGGACAGGGTGGCAGATACGCAGTATTTT. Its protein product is CASSPGDRVADTQYF. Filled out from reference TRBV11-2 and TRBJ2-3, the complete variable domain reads EAGVAQSPRYKIIEKRQSVAFWCNPISGHATLYWYQQILGQGPKLLIQFQNNGVVDDSQLPKDRFSAERLKGVDSTLKIQPAKLEDSAVYLCASSPGDRVADTQYFGPGTRLTVL.

The DNA for the CDR3 is TGTGCCAGCAGGGTTAACTATGGCTACACCTTC. Encoded protein: CASRVNYGYTF. The chain combines TRBV2 with TRBJ1-2; no clear D gene. Looked up from germline, CDR1 is SNHLY and CDR2 is FYNNEI. This CDR3 has 11 amino acids. Trimming removed 6 bases from V and 1 base from J, with 3 bases in between.

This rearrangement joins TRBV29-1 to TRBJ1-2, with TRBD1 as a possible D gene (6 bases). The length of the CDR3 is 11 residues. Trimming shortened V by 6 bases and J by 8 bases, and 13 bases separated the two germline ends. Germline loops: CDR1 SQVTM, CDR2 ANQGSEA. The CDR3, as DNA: TGCAGCGTCGATCAGGGGCGCGGCTACACCTTC. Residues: CSVDQGRGYTF.

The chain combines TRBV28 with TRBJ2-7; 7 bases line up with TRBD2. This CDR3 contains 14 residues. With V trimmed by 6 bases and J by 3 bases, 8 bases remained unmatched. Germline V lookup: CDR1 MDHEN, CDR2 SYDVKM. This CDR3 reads CASSWEGIFYEQYF. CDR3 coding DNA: TGTGCCAGCAGCTGGGAGGGAATATTCTACGAGCAGTACTTC.

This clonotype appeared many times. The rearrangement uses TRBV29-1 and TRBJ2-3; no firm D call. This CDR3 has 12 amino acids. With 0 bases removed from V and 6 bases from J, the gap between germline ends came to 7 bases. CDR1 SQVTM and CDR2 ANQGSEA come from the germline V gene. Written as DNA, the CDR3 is TGCAGCGTTGAAGATCTGGGGGATACGCAGTATTTT. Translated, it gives CSVEDLGDTQYF.

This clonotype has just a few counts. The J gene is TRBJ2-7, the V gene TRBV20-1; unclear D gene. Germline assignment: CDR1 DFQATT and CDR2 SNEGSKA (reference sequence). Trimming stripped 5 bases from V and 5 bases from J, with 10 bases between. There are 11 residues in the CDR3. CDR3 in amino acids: CSASVGNEQYF. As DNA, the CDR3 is TGCAGTGCTTCAGTGGGCAACGAGCAGTACTTC.

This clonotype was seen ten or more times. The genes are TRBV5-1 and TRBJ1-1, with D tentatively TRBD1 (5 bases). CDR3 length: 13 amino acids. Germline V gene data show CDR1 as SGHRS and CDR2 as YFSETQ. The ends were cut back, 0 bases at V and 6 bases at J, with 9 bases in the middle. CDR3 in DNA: TGCGCCAGCAGCTTGGAGAGGGACGCTGAAGCTTTCTTT. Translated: CASSLERDAEAFF.

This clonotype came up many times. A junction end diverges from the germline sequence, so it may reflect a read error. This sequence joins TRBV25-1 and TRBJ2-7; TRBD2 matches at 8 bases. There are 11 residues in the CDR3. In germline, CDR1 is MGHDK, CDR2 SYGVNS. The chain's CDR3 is CASSGAREANF. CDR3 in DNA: TGTGCCAGCAGTGGGGCGCGGGAGGCCAACTTC.

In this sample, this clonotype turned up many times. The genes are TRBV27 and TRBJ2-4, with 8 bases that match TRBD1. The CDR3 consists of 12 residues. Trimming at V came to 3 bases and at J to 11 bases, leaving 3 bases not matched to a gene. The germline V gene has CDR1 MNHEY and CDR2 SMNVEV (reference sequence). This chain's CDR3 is CASSFPGQVQYF. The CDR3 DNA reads TGTGCCAGCAGTTTCCCGGGACAGGTTCAGTACTTC.

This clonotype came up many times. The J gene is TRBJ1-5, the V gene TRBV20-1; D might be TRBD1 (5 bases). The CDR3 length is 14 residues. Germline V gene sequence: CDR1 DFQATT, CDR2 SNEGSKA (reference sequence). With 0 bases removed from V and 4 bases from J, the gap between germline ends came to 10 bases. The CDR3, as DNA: TGCAGTGCTAGAGATGTGGGGCCAAATCAGCCCCAGCATTTT. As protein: CSARDVGPNQPQHF.

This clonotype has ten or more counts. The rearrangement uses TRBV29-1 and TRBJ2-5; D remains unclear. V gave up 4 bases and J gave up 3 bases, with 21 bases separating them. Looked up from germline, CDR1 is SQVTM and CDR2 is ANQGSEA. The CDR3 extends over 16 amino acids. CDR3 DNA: TGCAGCGTTGGGCTGGCTCGTTTCGCCCGAGAAGAGACCCAGTACTTC. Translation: CSVGLARFAREETQYF.

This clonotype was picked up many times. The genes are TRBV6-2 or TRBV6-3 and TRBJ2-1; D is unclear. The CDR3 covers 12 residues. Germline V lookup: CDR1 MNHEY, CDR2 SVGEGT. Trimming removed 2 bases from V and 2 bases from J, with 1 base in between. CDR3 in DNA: TGTGCCAGCAGTTACGCCTACAATGAGCAGTTCTTC. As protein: CASSYAYNEQFF.

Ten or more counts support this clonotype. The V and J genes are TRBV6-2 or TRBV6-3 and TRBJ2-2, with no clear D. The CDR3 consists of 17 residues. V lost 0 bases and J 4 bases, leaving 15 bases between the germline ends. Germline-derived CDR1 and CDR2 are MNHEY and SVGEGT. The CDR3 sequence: CASSYSLPGLPTGELFF. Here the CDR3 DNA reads TGTGCCAGCAGTTACTCCCTTCCCGGGTTACCCACCGGGGAGCTGTTTTTT.

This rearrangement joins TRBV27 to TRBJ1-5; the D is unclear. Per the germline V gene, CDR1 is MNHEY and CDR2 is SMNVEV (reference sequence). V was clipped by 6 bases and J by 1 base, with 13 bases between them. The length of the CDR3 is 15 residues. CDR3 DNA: TGTGCCAGCAGACCAGTTTCTCTCAGCAATCAGCCCCAGCATTTT. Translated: CASRPVSLSNQPQHF.

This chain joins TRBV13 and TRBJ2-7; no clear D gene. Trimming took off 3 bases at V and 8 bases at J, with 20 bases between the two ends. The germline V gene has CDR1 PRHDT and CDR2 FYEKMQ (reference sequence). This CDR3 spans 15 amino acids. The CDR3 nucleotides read TGTGCCAGCAGCTTGGTGGCAGACCTTCCTAGAAAGCAGTACTTC. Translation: CASSLVADLPRKQYF.

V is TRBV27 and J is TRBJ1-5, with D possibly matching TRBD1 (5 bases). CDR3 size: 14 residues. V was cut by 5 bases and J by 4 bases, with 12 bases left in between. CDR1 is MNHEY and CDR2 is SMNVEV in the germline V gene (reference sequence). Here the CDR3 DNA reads TGTGCCAGCAGTCGCGACAGCTATAATCAGCCCCAGCATTTT. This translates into CASSRDSYNQPQHF.

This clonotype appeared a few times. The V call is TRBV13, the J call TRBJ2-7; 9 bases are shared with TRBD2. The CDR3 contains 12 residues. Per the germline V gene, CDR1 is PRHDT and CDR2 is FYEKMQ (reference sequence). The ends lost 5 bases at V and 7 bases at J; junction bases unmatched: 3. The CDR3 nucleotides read TGTGCCAGCAGCAGCGGACTAGCGGAGCAGTACTTC. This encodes CASSSGLAEQYF.

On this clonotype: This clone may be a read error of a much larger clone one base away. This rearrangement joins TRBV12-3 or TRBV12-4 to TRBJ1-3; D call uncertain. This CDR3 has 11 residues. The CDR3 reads CASTTGNTLYF. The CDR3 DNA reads TGTGCCAGCACCACCGGAAACACCTTATATTTT.

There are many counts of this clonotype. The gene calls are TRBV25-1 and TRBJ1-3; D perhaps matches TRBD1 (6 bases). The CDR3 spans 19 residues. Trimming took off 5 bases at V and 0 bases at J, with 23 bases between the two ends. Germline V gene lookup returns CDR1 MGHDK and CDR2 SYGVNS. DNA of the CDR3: TGTGCCAGCAGTCCCCCAGGGGCGCCAGGGGTCCTCTCTGGAAACACCATATATTTT. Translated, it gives CASSPPGAPGVLSGNTIYF.

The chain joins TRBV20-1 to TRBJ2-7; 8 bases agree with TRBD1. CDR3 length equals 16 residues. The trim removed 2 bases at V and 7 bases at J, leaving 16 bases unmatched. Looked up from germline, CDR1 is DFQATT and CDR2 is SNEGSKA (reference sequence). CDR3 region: CSARHPQPDRVEEQYF. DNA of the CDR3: TGCAGTGCTAGACATCCCCAACCGGACAGGGTAGAGGAGCAGTACTTC.

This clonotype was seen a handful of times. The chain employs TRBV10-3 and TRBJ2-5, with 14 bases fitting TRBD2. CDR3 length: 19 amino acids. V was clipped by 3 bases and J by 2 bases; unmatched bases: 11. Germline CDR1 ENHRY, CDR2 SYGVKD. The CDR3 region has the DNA TGTGCCATCAGTGACGGCGGGACTAGCGGGAGCAAACAGCAAGAGACCCAGTACTTC. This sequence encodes CAISDGGTSGSKQQETQYF.

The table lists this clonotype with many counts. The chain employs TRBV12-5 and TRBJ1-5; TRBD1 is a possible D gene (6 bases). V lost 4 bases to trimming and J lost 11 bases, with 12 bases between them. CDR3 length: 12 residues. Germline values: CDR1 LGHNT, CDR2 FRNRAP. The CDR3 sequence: CASGSARTAQHF. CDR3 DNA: TGTGCTAGTGGTTCGGCCCGGACAGCCCAGCATTTT.

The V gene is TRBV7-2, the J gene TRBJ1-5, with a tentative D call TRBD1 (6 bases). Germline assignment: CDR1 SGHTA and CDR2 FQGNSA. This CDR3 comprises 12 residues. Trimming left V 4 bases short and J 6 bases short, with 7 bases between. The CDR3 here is CASSSRGQPQHF. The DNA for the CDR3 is TGTGCCAGCAGCTCCAGGGGTCAGCCCCAGCATTTT.

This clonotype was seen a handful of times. The CDR3 DNA reads TGTGCCAGCAGCGCGTGGACAGGGGGTGGCCCGCAGTATTTT. Protein product: CASSAWTGGGPQYF. The V call is TRBV5-5, the J call TRBJ2-3; the match to TRBD1 covers 10 bases. This CDR3 is built from 14 residues. V gave up 4 bases and J gave up 10 bases; unmatched junction bases: 9. Germline CDR1 and CDR2: SGHKS and YYEKEE (reference sequence).

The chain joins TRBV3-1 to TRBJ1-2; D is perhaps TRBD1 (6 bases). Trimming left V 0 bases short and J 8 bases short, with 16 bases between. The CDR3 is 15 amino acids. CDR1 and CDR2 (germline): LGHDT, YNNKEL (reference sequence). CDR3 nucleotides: TGTGCCAGCAGCCAAGATCCCGGGGGCGCACAGGGCTACACCTTC. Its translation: CASSQDPGGAQGYTF.

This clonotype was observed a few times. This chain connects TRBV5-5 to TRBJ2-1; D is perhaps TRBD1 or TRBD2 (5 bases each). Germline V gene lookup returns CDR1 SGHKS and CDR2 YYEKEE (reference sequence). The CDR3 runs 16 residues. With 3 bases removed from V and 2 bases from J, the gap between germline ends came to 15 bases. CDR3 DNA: TGTGCCAGCAGCTACACCGGGACGGTAGCCTACAATGAGCAGTTCTTC. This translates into CASSYTGTVAYNEQFF. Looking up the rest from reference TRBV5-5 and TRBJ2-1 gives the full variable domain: DAGVTQSPTHLIKTRGQQVTLRCSPISGHKSVSWYQQVLGQGPQFIFQYYEKEERGRGNFPDRFSARQFPNYSSELNVNALLLGDSALYLCASSYTGTVAYNEQFFGPGTRLTVL.

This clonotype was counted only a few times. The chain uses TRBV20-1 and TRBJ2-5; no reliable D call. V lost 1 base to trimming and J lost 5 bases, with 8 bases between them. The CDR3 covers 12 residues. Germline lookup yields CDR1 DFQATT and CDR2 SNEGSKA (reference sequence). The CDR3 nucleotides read TGCAGTGCTAGAGTTGGGGTCGAGACCCAGTACTTC. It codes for CSARVGVETQYF.